This TCR beta chain derives from a study of blood T cell repertoires in COVID-19. Across the study: The United States, Italy and Spain supplied acute and convalescent COVID-19 samples.

The repertoire was sequenced with immunoSEQ multiplex PCR; TCRdb's copy has only in-frame clones and lacks some. The table lists roughly 35,000 clones, about 85% of them singletons, with approximately 1.9% in the top ten. The V gene's germline CDR1 is KGHSH and CDR2 LQKENI. This CDR3 is built from 11 residues. V gave up 5 bases and J gave up 8 bases, with 7 bases separating them. This clone appeared a single time. V usage is TRBV18 and J usage is TRBJ2-1; D uncertain. The sequence derives from a man aged 50 to 60 with active or convalescent COVID-19. The sample consisted of peripheral blood. This chain's CDR3 is CASSTAYEQFF. The CDR3 DNA follows: TGTGCCAGCTCAACCGCGTATGAGCAGTTCTTC.